Below, 32 T cell receptor beta chains from the same sample are listed, as sequenced in a study of siplizumab effects on memory and regulatory T cells. Clones were sequenced by immunoSEQ multiplex PCR, and TCRdb holds only the in-frame ones, with some missing. The table lists approximately 110,000 clones, more than 85% of them singletons, with 0.32% in the top ten. Sequencing used CD4+ T cells sorted from blood. These receptors all stem from a human donor in good health.

The V gene is TRBV10-3, the J gene TRBJ1-3; tentative D call: TRBD1 (5 bases). V was shortened by 4 bases and J by 2 bases, with 15 bases between the two germline ends. This CDR3 comprises 16 residues. Germline V gene sequence: CDR1 ENHRY, CDR2 SYGVKD. CDR3 loop: CAISVARESAGNTIYF. The DNA for the CDR3 is TGTGCCATCAGTGTTGCCAGGGAAAGTGCTGGAAACACCATATATTTT.

V and J are TRBV19 and TRBJ2-4; no clear D. V was shortened by 5 bases and J by 5 bases, with 10 bases between the two germline ends. From germline, CDR1 is LNHDA and CDR2 SQIVND (reference sequence). There are 13 residues in the CDR3. CDR3 DNA sequence: TGTGCCAGTAGTCCCCTAGGACAAAACATTCAGTACTTC. Translated, it gives CASSPLGQNIQYF.

The V gene is TRBV18, the J gene TRBJ2-7, with D perhaps matching TRBD1 (6 bases). Per the germline V gene, CDR1 is KGHSH and CDR2 is LQKENI. This CDR3 has 14 residues. The ends were cut back, 5 bases at V and 6 bases at J, with 17 bases in the middle. The CDR3 DNA sequence: TGTGCCAGCTCAATTTGGGACACTTATTCCGAGCAGTACTTC. Its translation: CASSIWDTYSEQYF.

CDR3 DNA sequence: TGCGCCAGCAGCCGGGGACAGGGGGCCGTCGACTACGAGCAGTACTTC. It yields the protein CASSRGQGAVDYEQYF. The V call is TRBV5-1, the J call TRBJ2-7, with 12 bases aligning to TRBD1. The CDR3 sequence is 16 residues long. V was pared by 4 bases and J by 3 bases, with 8 bases of the junction left unmatched. CDR1 is SGHRS and CDR2 is YFSETQ in the germline V gene.

The J gene is TRBJ2-5, the V gene TRBV5-1; 9 bases line up with TRBD1. V dropped 3 bases and J dropped 2; count of bases not matched to a gene: 5. Germline lookup yields CDR1 SGHRS and CDR2 YFSETQ. The CDR3 has 15 amino acids. The CDR3 DNA sequence: TGCGCCAGCAGCTCGACAGGGGGATGGCAAGAGACCCAGTACTTC. Its translation is CASSSTGGWQETQYF.

The V call is TRBV10-3, the J call TRBJ2-5; tentatively, D is TRBD2 (6 bases). The CDR3 has 13 amino acids. Germline values: CDR1 ENHRY, CDR2 SYGVKD. The ends were cut back, 11 bases at V and 2 bases at J, with 15 bases in the middle. The CDR3 nucleotides read TGTGCCTTCGCGCGGGACCCACAAGAGACCCAGTACTTC. Amino acids: CAFARDPQETQYF.

V usage is TRBV11-2 and J usage is TRBJ1-2, with TRBD1 as a possible D gene (5 bases). Trimming stripped 7 bases from V and 5 bases from J, with 11 bases between. Looked up from germline, CDR1 is SGHAT and CDR2 is FQNNGV. The CDR3 runs 12 residues. This chain's CDR3 is CASTFGGYGYTF. CDR3 nucleotide sequence: TGTGCCAGCACTTTCGGGGGTTATGGCTACACCTTC. Supplemented by reference TRBV11-2 and TRBJ1-2, the full variable domain reads EAGVAQSPRYKIIEKRQSVAFWCNPISGHATLYWYQQILGQGPKLLIQFQNNGVVDDSQLPKDRFSAERLKGVDSTLKIQPAKLEDSAVYLCASTFGGYGYTFGSGTRLTVV.

The CDR3 protein is CASSPIPGADGGDTEAFF. CDR3 nucleotide sequence: TGTGCCAGCAGCCCTATCCCCGGGGCCGACGGTGGCGACACTGAAGCTTTCTTT. The V gene is TRBV13, the J gene TRBJ1-1; D possibly corresponds to TRBD1 (5 bases). Trimming removed 5 bases from V and 3 bases from J, with 25 bases in between. The CDR3 runs 18 residues. Germline CDR1 is PRHDT and CDR2 is FYEKMQ (reference sequence).

The J gene is TRBJ1-3, the V gene TRBV2; TRBD1 aligns across 8 bases. The junction had 9 bases not matched to a gene; V was cut back by 7 bases and J by 4 bases. Germline values: CDR1 SNHLY, CDR2 FYNNEI. This CDR3 spans 15 amino acids. CDR3 nucleotides: TGTGCCAGCACCGGGACAGGAGGTCGCGGAAACACCATATATTTT. Encoded protein: CASTGTGGRGNTIYF.

In its sample, this clone was seen once. J is TRBJ2-3 and V is TRBV18; D might be TRBD2 (5 bases). Germline CDR1 reads KGHSH; CDR2 reads LQKENI. Deletions cut 3 bases from V and 5 bases from J, with 12 bases between. The CDR3 sequence is 14 residues long. The CDR3 bases are TGTGCCAGCTCACCTACCACGGGAAGAGATACGCAGTATTTT. Protein: CASSPTTGRDTQYF.

The rearrangement uses TRBV6-1 and TRBJ2-5; possible D gene TRBD2, 6 bases. Germline loops: CDR1 MNHNS, CDR2 SASEGT. CDR3 length: 13 amino acids. Trimming cost V 4 bases and J 6 bases, with 12 bases left between them. CDR3 amino acids: CASSATGLKTQYF. As DNA, the CDR3 is TGTGCCAGCAGTGCCACGGGACTTAAGACCCAGTACTTC.

This clone appeared a single time. A read error may account for a junction end that differs from germline. The V gene is TRBV5-6, the J gene TRBJ2-3, with D hard to call. CDR1 and CDR2 from the germline V gene are SGHDT and YYEEEE. The CDR3 sequence is 14 residues long. CDR3 region: CASTLGISTDTQYF. In nucleotides, the CDR3 is TGTGCCAGCACCTTGGGGATTAGCACAGATACGCAGTATTTT.

The chain combines TRBV10-3 with TRBJ1-2; D is unclear. Germline V lookup: CDR1 ENHRY, CDR2 SYGVKD. Trimming removed 7 bases from V and 7 bases from J, with 25 bases in between. This CDR3 region has 16 residues. The DNA for the CDR3 is TGTGCCATCACTTCGGACCCAAACGCCGTCCACGGTGGCTACACCTTC. This codes for CAITSDPNAVHGGYTF.

The rearrangement uses TRBV6-1 and TRBJ1-4, with D tentatively TRBD1 (6 bases). V was cut by 10 bases and J by 4 bases, with 16 bases left in between. This CDR3 comprises 14 residues. In germline, CDR1 is MNHNS, CDR2 SASEGT. In DNA form, the CDR3 reads TGTGCCAAGCCGGGACAAGCGTATAATGAAAAACTGTTTTTT. Its protein is CAKPGQAYNEKLFF.

V and J are TRBV5-4 and TRBJ2-2; 10 bases map to TRBD1. This CDR3 contains 18 residues. CDR1 is SGHNT, CDR2 YYREEE, per germline (reference sequence). Losses at the gene ends were 4 bases for V and 3 bases for J; bases not matched to a gene: 12. The CDR3 spells CASSNRDRGTSHTGELFF. CDR3 sequence (DNA): TGTGCCAGCAGCAACCGGGACAGGGGCACTTCTCACACCGGGGAGCTGTTTTTT.

The rearrangement joins TRBV13 to TRBJ1-2, with a tentative D call TRBD1 (6 bases). V gave up 5 bases and J gave up 4 bases, with 14 bases separating them. Germline lookup yields CDR1 PRHDT and CDR2 FYEKMQ (reference sequence). The CDR3 is 14 residues long. The CDR3 bases are TGTGCCAGCAGCCCCCGAGGAGGGGGCTATGGCTACACCTTC. It translates to CASSPRGGGYGYTF.

The table lists this clone with a few counts. The rearrangement joins TRBV19 to TRBJ1-2; D gene uncertain. The CDR3 is 13 amino acids. V was clipped by 6 bases and J by 2 bases, with 10 bases between them. Germline V gene lookup returns CDR1 LNHDA and CDR2 SQIVND (reference sequence). The CDR3 DNA is TGTGCCAGTAGCTCTTCGGAGAACTATGGCTACACCTTC. This encodes CASSSSENYGYTF.

The chain carries TRBV5-1 and TRBJ2-5; D is possibly TRBD1 or TRBD2 (6 bases each). V lost 1 base, J lost 3 bases, and 16 bases lay in between. This CDR3 has 16 amino acids. Germline V lookup: CDR1 SGHRS, CDR2 YFSETQ. CDR3 nucleotide sequence: TGCGCCAGCAGCTTGAGGAGGGGGACTGGGAAAGAGACCCAGTACTTC. Translation: CASSLRRGTGKETQYF.

This chain links TRBV29-1 with TRBJ2-3; D tentatively reads TRBD1 or TRBD2 (6 bases each). CDR1 is SQVTM, CDR2 ANQGSEA, per germline. The CDR3 is 14 residues long. The germline V and J ends were trimmed by 6 bases and 4 bases, with 17 bases remaining between them. In DNA form, the CDR3 reads TGCAGCGTCGCCGGAGGGGGAATCCCAGATACGCAGTATTTT. Its protein is CSVAGGGIPDTQYF.

This chain joins TRBV2 and TRBJ2-3; D perhaps matches TRBD1 (5 bases). The germline V gene has CDR1 SNHLY and CDR2 FYNNEI. CDR3 length: 14 amino acids. V lost 5 bases and J lost 1, with 10 bases in between. CDR3 region: CASSLARGTDTQYF. CDR3 bases: TGTGCCAGCAGTTTGGCCAGGGGCACAGATACGCAGTATTTT.

The rearrangement uses TRBV7-9 and TRBJ2-1, with TRBD1 identical over 9 bases. The germline gives CDR1 SEHNR, CDR2 FQNEAQ (reference sequence). This CDR3 contains 15 residues. The trim removed 10 bases at V and 4 bases at J, leaving 11 bases unmatched. CDR3 DNA: TGTGCCACCTCCACCCGGGACAGGGTGTACAATGAGCAGTTCTTC. Translating it yields CATSTRDRVYNEQFF. The variable domain in full, with the rest retrieved from reference TRBV7-9 and TRBJ2-1, is DTGVSQNPRHKITKRGQNVTFRCDPISEHNRLYWYRQTLGQGPEFLTYFQNEAQLEKSRLLSDRFSAERPKGSFSTLEIQRTEQGDSAMYLCATSTRDRVYNEQFFGPGTRLTVL.

The chain is built from TRBV5-1 and TRBJ2-7; 9 positions agree with TRBD2. The junction had 5 bases not matched to a gene; V was cut back by 0 bases and J by 4 bases. Germline CDR1 reads SGHRS; CDR2 reads YFSETQ. This CDR3 comprises 15 residues. This CDR3 reads CASSLVAGGGYEQYF. DNA for the CDR3: TGCGCCAGCAGCTTGGTTGCGGGAGGGGGGTACGAGCAGTACTTC.

This clone is a singleton in its sample. This chain's CDR3 is CASSPSNRGTEAFF. The CDR3 bases are TGTGCCAGCAGCCCTTCCAACCGGGGGACTGAAGCTTTCTTT. The chain recombines TRBV7-9 with TRBJ1-1; D possibly corresponds to TRBD1 (5 bases). Germline CDR1 is SEHNR and CDR2 is FQNEAQ (reference sequence). The CDR3 covers 14 residues. Trimming stripped 5 bases from V and 5 bases from J, with 15 bases between.

In this sample, this clone turned up once. This chain links TRBV6-1 with TRBJ1-2; possible D gene TRBD1, 5 bases. CDR3 length: 15 residues. The germline CDR1 and CDR2 sequences are MNHNS and SASEGT. Trimming took off 7 bases at V and 1 base at J, with 16 bases between the two ends. In nucleotides, the CDR3 is TGTGCCAGCACCGACGGGCAGGGCGGTAACTATGGCTACACCTTC. Encoded protein: CASTDGQGGNYGYTF.

The genes are TRBV5-1 and TRBJ1-5; weak D call: TRBD1 (5 bases). The V and J ends lost 0 bases and 3 bases respectively, with 10 bases between them. CDR1 SGHRS and CDR2 YFSETQ come from the germline V gene. This CDR3 comprises 15 residues. CDR3 loop: CASSLDMGDNQPQHF. The CDR3 DNA follows: TGCGCCAGCAGCTTGGATATGGGGGACAATCAGCCCCAGCATTTT. The variable domain in full, with the rest retrieved from reference TRBV5-1 and TRBJ1-5, is KAGVTQTPRYLIKTRGQQVTLSCSPISGHRSVSWYQQTPGQGLQFLFEYFSETQRNKGNFPGRFSGRQFSNSRSEMNVSTLELGDSALYLCASSLDMGDNQPQHFGDGTRLSIL.

The chain combines TRBV5-1 with TRBJ1-2; D ambiguous. Trimming removed 7 bases at V and 0 bases at J, with 13 bases between. The CDR3 runs to 14 residues. Looked up from germline, CDR1 is SGHRS and CDR2 is YFSETQ. CDR3 DNA sequence: TGCGCCAGCGCATCCCAACCAGCTAACTATGGCTACACCTTC. Translated, it gives CASASQPANYGYTF.

The chain is built from TRBV5-4 and TRBJ1-2, with 10 positions matching TRBD1. The V gene end was trimmed by 4 bases and the J gene end by 3 bases; junction bases not matched to a gene: 12. The CDR3 is 17 amino acids. Germline V lookup: CDR1 SGHNT, CDR2 YYREEE (reference sequence). CDR3: CASSRITGTGEDYGYTF. CDR3 in DNA: TGTGCCAGCAGCCGCATAACCGGGACAGGGGAAGACTATGGCTACACCTTC.

This clone was picked up one time. This chain connects TRBV6-5 to TRBJ1-2; unclear D gene. Trimming pared 6 bases from V and 6 bases from J, leaving 14 bases between. The CDR3 has 13 residues. Germline V gene data show CDR1 as MNHEY and CDR2 as SVGAGI. The CDR3 coding sequence is TGTGCCAGCAGCTCCCCCGCAGGTCATGGCTACACCTTC. This gives the protein CASSSPAGHGYTF.

This chain connects TRBV18 to TRBJ2-5; 7 nucleotides line up with TRBD1. From germline, CDR1 is KGHSH and CDR2 LQKENI. The ends lost 3 bases at V and 5 bases at J; junction bases unmatched: 6. The CDR3 is made up of 14 amino acids. CDR3 DNA sequence: TGTGCCAGCTCACCGGGGACAGAAAAGGAGACCCAGTACTTC. As protein: CASSPGTEKETQYF.

This chain uses TRBV6-5 with TRBJ2-5; TRBD1 is a possible D gene (6 bases). The CDR3 runs to 13 residues. Germline V gene data show CDR1 as MNHEY and CDR2 as SVGAGI. V gave up 5 bases and J gave up 4 bases, with 11 bases separating them. The CDR3 reads CASSRQVGETQYF. CDR3 DNA: TGTGCCAGCAGTCGACAGGTGGGAGAGACCCAGTACTTC.

J is TRBJ2-2 and V is TRBV11-2, with D possibly matching TRBD1 (5 bases). Trimming took 1 base from V and 4 from J, leaving 7 bases between them. There are 14 residues in the CDR3. The germline V gene has CDR1 SGHAT and CDR2 FQNNGV. The CDR3 sequence: CASSLAGSTGELFF. In DNA, the CDR3 is TGTGCCAGCAGCTTAGCAGGGTCCACCGGGGAGCTGTTTTTT.

The chain is built from TRBV5-1 and TRBJ1-1; D not certain. This CDR3 contains 15 residues. Germline V CDR1 and CDR2: SGHRS, YFSETQ. V shed 1 base and J shed 1 base, with 11 bases lying between them. The CDR3 protein is CASSLIIGKNTEAFF. Here the CDR3 DNA reads TGCGCCAGCAGCTTGATCATAGGGAAGAACACTGAAGCTTTCTTT.